In its sample, the clone carrying this T cell receptor beta chain was seen many times. Its antigen is as yet unknown. The sample belongs to a study of CD8+ T cells in alopecia areata. Treatment indicated: oral pan-JAK inhibitor, 5-10 mg twice daily. Extraction and reverse transcription of RNA yielded cDNA as the sequencing template. TCRdb keeps only in-frame clones here, not all; method: immunoSEQ multiplex PCR. The table has a few hundred thousand clones, 35% to 45% seen once. Study outcomes and limitations: Because of a solitary nonresponder, the connection of baseline CD8+ expansion to response stays uncertain. The study also sequences resident alphabeta T cells of normal skin in scalp samples. Scalp clonality decreased significantly with tofacitinib, and so did expanded CD8+ clones among the top 100.

This CDR3 has 14 amino acids. The V and J ends lost 2 bases and 9 bases respectively, with 14 bases between them. Germline V gives CDR1 SGHTA, CDR2 FQGNSA. The sequenced sample was CD4+ T cells sorted from blood, obtained between weeks 30 and 35, from a patient treated with tofacitinib. The source of this sequence is a human donor with alopecia areata. V and J are TRBV7-2 and TRBJ2-1; no firm D call. The CDR3 here is CASSLIVFVSEQFF. DNA of the CDR3: TGTGCCAGCAGCTTAATCGTTTTTGTTAGTGAGCAGTTCTTC. The full variable domain, its missing parts supplied by reference TRBV7-2 and TRBJ2-1, is GAGVSQSPSNKVTEKGKDVELRCDPISGHTALYWYRQSLGQGLEFLIYFQGNSAPDKSGLPSDRFSAERTGGSVSTLTIQRTQQEDSAVYLCASSLIVFVSEQFFGPGTRLTVL.